These 11 T cell receptor delta chains were sequenced from one sample in a study of gammadelta T cells in human blood. TCRdb re-called clones from the RT-PCR reads via CATT. This table has some 1,000 delta-chain clones, almost 6.5% appearing once. The sequenced material came from non-Vgamma9Vdelta2 gamma-delta T cells from infant blood. The receptor set was obtained from a human donor.

This clone is judged large (0.1 to 1%). V is TRDV3 and J is TRDJ1, with D perhaps TRDD3 (5 bases). The CDR3 covers 15 residues. Trimming shortened V by 1 base and J by 0 bases, and 15 bases separated the two germline ends. The germline CDR1 and CDR2 sequences are TVYSNPD and GDNSRS (reference sequence). The DNA for the CDR3 is TGTGCCTTTAAAGGGGGCCTGGGCAACACCGATAAACTCATCTTT. This encodes CAFKGGLGNTDKLIF.

This clone was observed a handful of times. A far larger clone lies a single base away; this is likely a read error. Different DNA sequences within this sample yield the same CDR3. The chain recombines TRDV1 with TRDJ2, with a weak D call TRDD2 (8 bases). V shed 2 bases and J shed 5 bases, with 36 bases lying between them. Looked up from germline, CDR1 is TSWWSYY and CDR2 is QGS. The CDR3 runs 23 residues. This CDR3 reads CALGEFFLRGGNGWGPITAQLFF. In nucleotides, the CDR3 is TGTGCTCTTGGGGAATTCTTCCTACGGGGGGGTAATGGCTGGGGGCCCATTACAGCACAACTCTTCTTT.

By share of the sample, this clone is medium-sized. V is TRAV23/DV6 and J is TRDJ1; 8 bases match TRDD3. The CDR3 is made up of 16 amino acids. The V gene's germline CDR1 is NTAFDY and CDR2 IRPDVSE (reference sequence). CDR3 loop: CAAAGGTGGLTDKLIF. CDR3 DNA: TGTGCCGCTGCGGGAGGTACTGGGGGTCTCACCGATAAACTCATCTTT.

This chain uses TRAV29/DV5 with TRDJ1; 9 bases agree with TRDD2. Trimming at V came to 0 bases and at J to 1 base, leaving 19 bases not matched to a gene. From germline, CDR1 is NSMFDY and CDR2 ISSIKDK. The CDR3 covers 20 residues. The DNA for the CDR3 is TGTGCAGCAAGCGAAGGCCTTCCTACGGTAGGGATACTGGTCACCGATAAACTCATCTTT. Its translation: CAASEGLPTVGILVTDKLIF.

In its sample, this clone was seen a few times. This chain links TRDV2 with TRDJ1; 13 bases are shared with TRDD3. The CDR3 length is 21 residues. After removal of 0 bases from V and 0 bases from J, the junction contained 15 bases not matched to a gene. Germline assignment: CDR1 GEAIGNYY and CDR2 EKD. CDR3 protein: CACDTFFRLGDTRMYTDKLIF. The CDR3 DNA reads as TGTGCCTGTGACACCTTCTTCCGACTGGGGGATACGCGGATGTACACCGATAAACTCATCTTT.

With regard to this clone: TCRdb has a much larger clone's protein, which differs at residue 9 from the translation of this DNA, likely because of a read error; what is shown is the protein translated from the DNA. The V and J genes are TRDV1 and TRDJ1; no reliable D call. Germline V gene lookup returns CDR1 TSWWSYY and CDR2 QGS. The CDR3 is made up of 18 amino acids. Trimming cost V 2 bases and J 0 bases, with 19 bases left between them. The DNA of the CDR3 is TGTGCTCTTGGGGAATTTTGGCTGTCGGACCTCTACACCGATAAACTCATCTTT. Translation: CALGEFWLSDLYTDKLIF.

This clone has just a few counts. Given a much more abundant clone one base away, this may be a read error. The chain employs TRAV38-2/DV8 and TRDJ1; D possibly matches TRDD1 or TRDD3 (5 bases each). Per germline, CDR1 TSESDYY and CDR2 QEAYKQQN. The CDR3 spans 18 residues. CDR3 region: CANRSAWTPFVLVDKLIF. The CDR3, as DNA: TGTGCTAATAGGAGCGCGTGGACCCCTTTCGTACTGGTCGATAAACTCATCTTT.

About this clone itself: A much larger clone differs from this one at a single base, so this may be a read error. V and J are TRAV29/DV5 and TRDJ1; 8 bases line up with TRDD3. The CDR3 sequence is 20 residues long. Per germline, CDR1 NSMFDY and CDR2 ISSIKDK. The CDR3 DNA follows: TGTGCAGCAACCCTGGGGGACCAAGACCCTCCGAGGGAGTACACCGATAAACTCACCTTT. This codes for CAATLGDQDPPREYTDKLTF.

In its sample, this clone is medium-sized. This could be a read error, since a much larger clone is one nucleotide away. The chain uses TRDV2 and TRDJ1; D possibly corresponds to TRDD3 (8 bases). The CDR3 runs to 18 residues. CDR1 is GEAIGNYY, CDR2 EKD, per germline. The V and J ends lost 9 bases and 1 base respectively, with 29 bases between them. CDR3 sequence: CASVSYQPTGDTTDKLIF. Here the CDR3 DNA reads TGTGCCAGTGTTTCCTACCAGCCGACTGGGGATACCACCGATAAACTCATCTTT.

By proportion, this clone is large. The V and J genes are TRDV1 and TRDJ1; either TRDD2 or TRDD3 may fit D (6 bases each). Trimming took off 0 bases at V and 0 bases at J, with 47 bases between the two ends. The CDR3 covers 28 residues. CDR1 TSWWSYY and CDR2 QGS come from the germline V gene. CDR3 residues: CALGELFLGRPEVPWYRGSDTDTDKLIF. For the CDR3, the DNA is TGTGCTCTTGGGGAACTGTTCCTAGGTCGTCCAGAAGTCCCCTGGTATCGGGGATCCGACACGGACACCGATAAACTCATCTTT.

This clone occurred a few times. A clone one base away is much larger, so this may be a read error. The chain couples TRDV1 to TRDJ1; TRDD3 matches at 9 bases. The ends lost 2 bases at V and 3 bases at J; junction bases unmatched: 22. This CDR3 comprises 21 residues. From germline, CDR1 is TSWWSYY and CDR2 QGS. CDR3 sequence: CALGEAPSYRETGGLPDKLIF. CDR3 in DNA: TGTGCTCTTGGGGAAGCCCCCTCCTACCGGGAGACTGGGGGACTACCCGATAAACTCATCTTT.